These T cell receptor beta chains were read from a single sample in a study of cytomegalovirus exposure and HLA in healthy donors. The assay was immunoSEQ multiplex PCR, and TCRdb's table has in-frame clones only and misses some. The sample comprises tens of thousands of clones, around three quarters of which are singletons, and approximately 5% rests with the top ten. Sequencing was done on a sample of PBMCs. The receptor source for this set is a man aged 25 to 40 in good health and CMV-seropositive. Each CDR3 is given with its conserved first and last residue. Each record gives: V gene, D gene, CDR3 length, J gene, clone size, CDR3 protein, CDR3 DNA. D genes are given only for firm matches. Where a row states a size, it is once, few, many or the class of an expanded clone; other rows omit it.

>TRBV19|NA|15|TRBJ1-1|NA
CASSIGQGGNTEAFF
TGTGCCAGTAGTATCGGGCAGGGAGGAAACACTGAAGCTTTCTTT
>TRBV28|TRBD1|15|TRBJ2-2|few
CASSLAGQGSGELFF
TGTGCCAGCAGTTTAGCGGGACAGGGATCCGGGGAGCTGTTTTTT
>TRBV4-3|NA|15|TRBJ1-1|few
CASSQDGAWNTEAFF
TGCGCCAGCAGCCAAGATGGGGCTTGGAACACTGAAGCTTTCTTT
>TRBV7-2|NA|13|TRBJ1-2|NA
CASSLFLREGYTF
TGTGCCAGCAGCTTATTCCTCAGGGAAGGCTACACCTTC
>TRBV2|NA|12|TRBJ2-3|NA
CASGGSTDTQYF
TGTGCCAGCGGGGGGAGCACAGATACGCAGTATTTT
>TRBV6-6|TRBD2|15|TRBJ2-5|NA
CASRFLAGGQETQYF
TGTGCCAGCAGATTCCTAGCGGGGGGACAAGAGACCCAGTACTTC
>TRBV10-3|NA|12|TRBJ1-1|NA
CAISDPNTEAFF
TGTGCCATCAGTGACCCAAACACTGAAGCTTTCTTT
>TRBV9|TRBD1|14|TRBJ1-1|NA
CASSATGAATEAFF
TGTGCCAGCAGCGCGACAGGGGCGGCCACTGAAGCTTTCTTT
>TRBV5-1|TRBD1|13|TRBJ2-1|NA
CATGQSSYNEQFF
TGCGCCACGGGACAGAGCTCCTACAATGAGCAGTTCTTC
>TRBV30|TRBD1|17|TRBJ1-2|NA
CAWSIIKRGGVNYGYTF
TGTGCCTGGAGTATAATAAAACGAGGGGGCGTTAACTATGGCTACACCTTC
>TRBV4-1|NA|13|TRBJ1-1|NA
CASSHVRGTEAFF
TGCGCCAGCAGCCACGTACGGGGCACTGAAGCTTTCTTT
>TRBV5-4|TRBD1|15|TRBJ1-1|NA
CASSFPGQLNTEAFF
TGTGCCAGCAGCTTCCCGGGACAGCTGAACACTGAAGCTTTCTTT
>TRBV29-1|NA|13|TRBJ2-7|NA
CSVEEVGTYEQYF
TGCAGCGTTGAGGAGGTGGGAACCTACGAGCAGTACTTC
>TRBV5-1|TRBD1|15|TRBJ2-7|NA
CASSLLGTGTYEQYF
TGCGCCAGCAGCTTGCTCGGGACAGGGACCTACGAGCAGTACTTC
>TRBV19|TRBD2|18|TRBJ2-1|NA
CASSIETSGRATYNEQFF
TGTGCCAGTAGTATTGAAACTAGCGGGAGGGCCACCTACAATGAGCAGTTCTTC
>TRBV9|TRBD1|16|TRBJ1-2|NA
CASSVGGGGNNYGYTF
TGTGCCAGCAGCGTAGGAGGAGGGGGCAATAACTATGGCTACACCTTC
>TRBV30|TRBD2|13|TRBJ2-1|NA
CAGGGTGYNEQFF
TGTGCCGGGGGAGGGACTGGATACAATGAGCAGTTCTTC
>TRBV30|NA|14|TRBJ1-6|NA
CAWSLPNRASPLHF
TGTGCCTGGAGCTTACCGAACAGGGCTTCACCCCTCCACTTT
>TRBV6-6|NA|14|TRBJ1-1|NA
CASVRNPGTPEAFF
TGTGCCAGCGTAAGAAACCCAGGGACACCTGAAGCTTTCTTT
>TRBV4-3|NA|15|TRBJ1-1|NA
CASSQDYKMNTEAFF
TGCGCCAGCAGCCAAGATTATAAAATGAACACTGAAGCTTTCTTT
>TRBV7-7|TRBD1|15|TRBJ2-1|NA
CASSLGQASYNEQFF
TGTGCTAGCAGCTTGGGACAGGCCTCCTACAATGAGCAGTTCTTC
>TRBV10-3|TRBD1|15|TRBJ1-1|NA
CAISDGTGKNTEAFF
TGTGCCATCAGTGACGGGACAGGGAAAAACACTGAAGCTTTCTTT
>TRBV6-5|NA|13|TRBJ1-5|NA
CASSSRGGEPQHF
TGTGCCAGCAGTTCTCGGGGCGGGGAGCCCCAGCATTTT
>TRBV6-5|TRBD1|14|TRBJ1-6|NA
CASSRDSRNSPLHF
TGTGCCAGCAGTCGGGACAGCCGTAATTCACCCCTCCACTTT